This T cell receptor (beta chain) was captured in a study of identifying expanded T cells in peripheral blood. General study points: About 1.2 clones differed between technical replicates, versus around 15 and 19 over time.

During the collection period, no donor immune events like infections were recorded. Here immunoSEQ multiplex PCR was the method, and the copy in TCRdb shows in-frame clones only, minus some. The table includes about 100,000 clones, 70% to 90% detected once. The CDR3 covers 16 residues. The ends were cut back, 3 bases at V and 6 bases at J, with 15 bases in the middle. Germline CDR1 is LGHNA and CDR2 is YSLEER. This clone was observed once. What it binds is unknown. The specimen sequenced was blood. The chain combines TRBV4-3 with TRBJ1-6; D uncertain. The receptor comes from a person aged 18 to 70 in good health. The CDR3 bases are TGCGCCAGCAGCCAGCGGGCAGGAGCTGTTAATTCACCCCTCCACTTT. Protein sequence: CASSQRAGAVNSPLHF.